The clone carrying this TCR beta chain was counted only a few times. One entry per CDR3 protein results from TCRdb running MiXCR on the reads. The sample lists some 100,000 distinct CDR3 sequences; roughly 31% were seen once. Germline CDR1 reads LGHDT; CDR2 reads YNNKEL (reference sequence). CDR3 length: 17 residues. The V and J ends lost 4 bases and 5 bases, in that order; junction bases with no gene match: 13. This sample was included in a study of type 1 regulatory T cells. Whole-study context: This in vitro CD4 product, T-allo10, is enriched for Tr1 cells and alloantigen-specific.

The receptor's source is a human donor in good health. Input material: CD4+ T cells, either the whole sample or a sorted fraction (not recorded which). The rearrangement joins TRBV3-1 to TRBJ2-1, with 8 bases identical to TRBD2. The CDR3 loop reads CASSPQTTSGDNNEQFF. The DNA for the CDR3 is TGTGCCAGCAGCCCCCAAACAACTAGCGGAGATAACAATGAGCAGTTCTTC.